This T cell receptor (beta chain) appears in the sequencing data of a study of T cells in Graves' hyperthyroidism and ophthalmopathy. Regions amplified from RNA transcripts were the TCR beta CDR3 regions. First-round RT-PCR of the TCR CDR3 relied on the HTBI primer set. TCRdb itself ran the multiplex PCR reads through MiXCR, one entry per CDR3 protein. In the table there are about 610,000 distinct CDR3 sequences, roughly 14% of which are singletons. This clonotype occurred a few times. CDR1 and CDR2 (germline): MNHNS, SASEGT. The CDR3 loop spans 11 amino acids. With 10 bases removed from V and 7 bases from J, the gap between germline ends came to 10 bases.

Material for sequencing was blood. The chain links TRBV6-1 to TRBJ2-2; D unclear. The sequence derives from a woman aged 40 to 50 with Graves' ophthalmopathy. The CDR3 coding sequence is TGTGCCACCTCATTAAGCGGGGAGCTGTTTTTT. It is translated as CATSLSGELFF.